The sample holds a few counts of the clone carrying this T cell receptor beta chain. The antigen is undetermined. These data are taken from a study of cytomegalovirus exposure and HLA in healthy donors. Study results and limitations: Donor immune exposure was known only as CMV serostatus. DRB1 had the most TCR associations and HLA-C the fewest, a later analysis found, with rates varying by HLA locus. There were about 160 TCR beta chains listed as cytomegalovirus-associated.

Looked up from germline, CDR1 is SGHAT and CDR2 is FQNNGV. This CDR3 contains 15 residues. Trimming shortened V by 4 bases and J by 3 bases, and 16 bases separated the two germline ends. The PCR used 60 Vbeta and 13 Jbeta primers. Sequenced by immunoSEQ multiplex PCR; TCRdb stores in-frame clones only, minus some. This table has about 160,000 clones, about 72% appearing once. The donors, nominally healthy at sampling, likely had unrecorded immune exposures. The chain uses TRBV11-2 and TRBJ2-7, with D perhaps matching TRBD2 (6 bases). The source of this sequence is a man aged 45 to 65 in good health and CMV-seropositive. Sequencing used PBMCs. CDR3 residues: CASSYPHGGVYEQYF. CDR3 coding DNA: TGTGCCAGCAGCTACCCTCACGGAGGGGTCTACGAGCAGTACTTC. The full variable domain, its missing parts supplied by reference TRBV11-2 and TRBJ2-7, is EAGVAQSPRYKIIEKRQSVAFWCNPISGHATLYWYQQILGQGPKLLIQFQNNGVVDDSQLPKDRFSAERLKGVDSTLKIQPAKLEDSAVYLCASSYPHGGVYEQYFGPGTRLTVT.